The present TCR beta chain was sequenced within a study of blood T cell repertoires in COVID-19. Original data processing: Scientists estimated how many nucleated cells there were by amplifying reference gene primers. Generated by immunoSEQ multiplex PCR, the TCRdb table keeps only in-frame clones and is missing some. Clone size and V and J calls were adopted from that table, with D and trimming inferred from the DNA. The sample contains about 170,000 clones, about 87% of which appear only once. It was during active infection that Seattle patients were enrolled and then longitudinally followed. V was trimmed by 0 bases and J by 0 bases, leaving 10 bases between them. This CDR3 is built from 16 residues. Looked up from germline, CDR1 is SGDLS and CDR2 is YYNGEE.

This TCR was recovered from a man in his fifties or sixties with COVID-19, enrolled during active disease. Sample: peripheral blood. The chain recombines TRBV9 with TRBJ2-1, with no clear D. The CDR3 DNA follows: TGTGCCAGCAGCGTAGATGAGAATAGCTCCTACAATGAGCAGTTCTTC. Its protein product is CASSVDENSSYNEQFF.